These T cell receptor beta chains were read from a single sample in a study of T cells in tumors after PD-1 blockade. Generated by immunoSEQ multiplex PCR, the TCRdb table keeps only in-frame clones and is missing some. The repertoire holds roughly 50,000 clones, with 81% as singletons. Sequences were derived from PBMCs, sampled before anti-PD-1 treatment. These receptors were collected from a human donor with basal cell carcinoma. Each CDR3 is given with its conserved first and last residue. The D gene is left open where the match is weak. Clone size is stated in some rows and not others, as once, few, many or a class when expanded.

>.|.|TRBJ1-5|TRBV27
TGTGCCAGCAGCCTTATAAACCAGCCCCAGCATTTT
CASSLINQPQHF
>.|few|TRBJ2-7|TRBV4-1
TGCGCCAGCAGCCCTCTTATAGCAGGGAAAGGCAACGAGCAGTACTTC
CASSPLIAGKGNEQYF
>TRBD1|few|TRBJ1-2|TRBV19
TGTGCCAGTCGAAGTGGACAGGGGCACTATGGCTACACCTTC
CASRSGQGHYGYTF
>.|few|TRBJ1-5|TRBV6-5
TGTGCCAGCAGAGGGCCTAATAGCAATCAGCCCCAGCATTTT
CASRGPNSNQPQHF
>TRBD2|.|TRBJ2-1|TRBV3-1/TRBV3-2
TGTGCCAGCAGCCAGCGGGGGGGCTCCTACAATGAGCAGTTCTTC
CASSQRGGSYNEQFF
>TRBD2|.|TRBJ2-1|TRBV11-3
TGTGCCAGCAGCCCCAGGACTAGCGGGGGGAGCTCCTACAATGAGCAGTTCTTC
CASSPRTSGGSSYNEQFF
>.|.|TRBJ1-2|TRBV27
TGTGCCAGCAGTTTATCGACAGAGAACTACTATGGCTACACCTTC
CASSLSTENYYGYTF
>.|.|TRBJ2-4|TRBV12-3/TRBV12-4
TGTGCCAGCAGTTTACAGGGTTGGCGGTACTTC
CASSLQGWRYF
>TRBD1|.|TRBJ1-1|TRBV28
TGTGCCAGCAGTTTATTAGGGACAGGGAGGAGGGAGGCTTTCTTT
CASSLLGTGRREAFF
>.|.|TRBJ1-3|TRBV6-6
TGTGCCAGCAGTGGGACCGATAGCTCTGGAAACACCATATATTTT
CASSGTDSSGNTIYF
>TRBD1|.|TRBJ2-5|TRBV4-1
TGCGCCAGCAGCCCGGGACAGGGGCTGGAGACCCAGTACTTC
CASSPGQGLETQYF
>.|.|TRBJ2-3|TRBV5-4
TGTGCCAGCAGCGTGGGCAGGACAGATACGCAGTATTTT
CASSVGRTDTQYF
>.|.|TRBJ1-1|TRBV28
TGTGCCAGCAGTTTGGGGCTGGGGGGGAACACTGAAGCTTTCTTT
CASSLGLGGNTEAFF
>.|.|TRBJ2-1|TRBV29-1
TGCAGCGTTGACGGGACATTTCCCAACTACAATGAGCAGTTCTTC
CSVDGTFPNYNEQFF
>TRBD2|few|TRBJ2-1|TRBV18
TGTGCCAGCTCGTGGACTAGAGGAAACAATGAGCAGTTCTTC
CASSWTRGNNEQFF
>.|.|TRBJ2-3|TRBV2
TGTGCCAGCAGTGCCTCCACAGATACGCAGTATTTT
CASSASTDTQYF
>TRBD1|few|TRBJ1-1|TRBV9
TGTGCCAGCAGCACCCGGACAGGGATGAACACTGAAGCTTTCTTT
CASSTRTGMNTEAFF
>TRBD1|.|TRBJ1-2|TRBV5-6
TGTGCCAGCAGCAAGGGACAGGGGAGCGGCTACACCTTC
CASSKGQGSGYTF
>.|.|TRBJ2-7|TRBV4-1
TGCGCCAGCAGCATTCTCCTGGCGGGGGCCGCCCACGAGCAGTACTTC
CASSILLAGAAHEQYF
>TRBD1|few|TRBJ1-4|TRBV28
TGTGCCAGCAGTTTCTTGACAGGGGGCGGTGAAAAACTGTTTTTT
CASSFLTGGGEKLFF
>.|.|TRBJ1-1|TRBV18
TGTGCCAGCTCACCAGGGGGGTCGGTCGCTTTCTTT
CASSPGGSVAFF
>.|.|TRBJ1-2|TRBV3-1/TRBV3-2
TGTGCCAGCAGAAAGGACGGATACTATGGCTACACCTTC
CASRKDGYYGYTF
>TRBD1|.|TRBJ2-3|TRBV15
TGTGCCACCAGCACCGGACAGGGTATGGACACAGATACGCAGTATTTT
CATSTGQGMDTDTQYF
>.|few|TRBJ2-2|TRBV4-2
TGTGCCAGCAGCCAAGATTCCGGAACCGGGGAGCTGTTTTTT
CASSQDSGTGELFF
>.|.|TRBJ2-3|TRBV5-1
TGCGCCAGCAGCTTGCGACTCTACACAGATACGCAGTATTTT
CASSLRLYTDTQYF
>.|.|TRBJ2-7|TRBV29-1
TGCAGCGCTAGAAACGACCTCTACGAGCAGTACTTC
CSARNDLYEQYF
>.|once|TRBJ1-1|TRBV3-1/TRBV3-2
TGTGCCAGCAGCCAAGGGCAAACAGGGTCGAAAGCTTTCTTT
CASSQGQTGSKAFF
>.|medium-sized|TRBJ2-7|TRBV18
TGTGCCAGCTCACTCGGGCAGGTATTTACCTACGAGCAGTACTTC
CASSLGQVFTYEQYF
>.|.|TRBJ2-7|TRBV12-5
TGTGCTAGTGGTTTGGTAGTGTCGGGGCAGGGTACTATCCCCTACGAGCAGTACTTC
CASGLVVSGQGTIPYEQYF
>.|.|TRBJ1-2|TRBV18
TGTGCCAGCTCACCCGACCCCGTGGGCTACACCTTC
CASSPDPVGYTF
>.|.|TRBJ2-5|TRBV6-5
TGTGCCAGCAGTTACACCTTGGGCATTACTCAAGAGACCCAGTACTTC
CASSYTLGITQETQYF
>.|.|TRBJ2-1|TRBV29-1
TGCAGCGTTGGGTTCCAGGATTACAATGAGCAGTTCTTC
CSVGFQDYNEQFF
>.|once|TRBJ1-1|TRBV3-1/TRBV3-2
TGTGCCAGCAGCCAAAGGGGGGCGCGGGACACTGAAGCTTTCTTT
CASSQRGARDTEAFF
>.|.|TRBJ1-2|TRBV3-1/TRBV3-2
TGTGCCAGCAGCCATAGGGCCAGGGGTACCCTTTATGGCTACACCTTC
CASSHRARGTLYGYTF
>.|.|TRBJ2-7|TRBV12-3/TRBV12-4
TGTGCCAGCAGTTTAGGCCTTGTCTACGAGCAGTACTTC
CASSLGLVYEQYF
>.|.|TRBJ2-5|TRBV3-1/TRBV3-2
TGTGCCAGCAGCCTAAGTGTGGGGGCGGGAGAGACCCAGTACTTC
CASSLSVGAGETQYF
>TRBD2|.|TRBJ2-1|TRBV27
TGTGCCAGCGGAAGAGCGGGGGGCCTCGGGGACAATGAGCAGTTCTTC
CASGRAGGLGDNEQFF
>TRBD2|once|TRBJ2-3|TRBV6-4
TGTGCCAGCAGCCCCACTTGGGGGGGAGATACGCAGTATTTT
CASSPTWGGDTQYF
>.|few|TRBJ2-5|TRBV7-6
TGTGCCAGCAGGGACAGCCAAGAGACCCAGTACTTC
CASRDSQETQYF
>.|.|TRBJ1-5|TRBV19
TGTGCCAGTACCTTATCCGGGTGGCCCCAGCATTTT
CASTLSGWPQHF
>.|.|TRBJ2-2|TRBV19
TGTGCCAGCCGCCGGGGGGCGGGAACCGGGGAGCTGTTTTTT
CASRRGAGTGELFF
>TRBD1|.|TRBJ1-3|TRBV28
TGTGCCAGCAGTGTCAACAGGGGGTGGCGAAACACCATATATTTT
CASSVNRGWRNTIYF
>.|.|TRBJ1-2|TRBV20-1
TGCAGTGCTGCCCGGCTCTATGGCTACACCTTC
CSAARLYGYTF
>.|.|TRBJ2-7|TRBV9
TGTGCCAGCAGCGTACAACAGTTCTCCTACGAGCAGTACTTC
CASSVQQFSYEQYF
>.|.|TRBJ1-6|TRBV2
TGTGCCAGCAAAGACGATAATTCACCCCTTCACTTT
CASKDDNSPLHF
>.|.|TRBJ1-4|TRBV18
TGTGCCAGCTCCGGGGGGAGTGCGACTAATGAAAAACTGTTTTTT
CASSGGSATNEKLFF
>.|few|TRBJ2-7|TRBV4-1
TGCGCCAGCAGCCAAGATGGCCTAGCGTCACGCGAGCAGTACTTC
CASSQDGLASREQYF
>.|few|TRBJ1-2|TRBV21-1
TGTGCCAGCAGCAAAGAGGAGGGAGGGGGCTATGGCTACACCTTC
CASSKEEGGGYGYTF
>.|.|TRBJ1-1|TRBV27
TGTGCCAGCAGTTCGCCAGGGAGGGCTTTCTTT
CASSSPGRAFF
>TRBD1|.|TRBJ2-7|TRBV14
TGTGCCAGCAGCCCTGCAGGGACAGGGGGCGGCGAGCAGTACTTC
CASSPAGTGGGEQYF
>.|.|TRBJ2-5|TRBV2
TGTGCCAGCAGTGCCGAGCTAGCGCAACCTCGTGAGACCCAGTACTTC
CASSAELAQPRETQYF
>TRBD1|.|TRBJ2-1|TRBV30
TGTGCCTGGAGTCCATCGACAGGGGGCTTGCACAATGAGCAGTTCTTC
CAWSPSTGGLHNEQFF
>TRBD2|.|TRBJ2-2|TRBV5-1
TGCGCCAGTACCTACGGGGGGACCGGGGAGCTGTTTTTT
CASTYGGTGELFF